The clone carrying this T cell receptor beta chain occurred a few times. The sample comes from a study of blood T cell repertoires in COVID-19. Background on the study: T cells, B-cell-depleted T cells, or PBMCs supplied cDNA or gDNA.

The table came from immunoSEQ multiplex PCR; TCRdb's copy has only in-frame clones and leaves some out. Of around 180,000 clones listed, roughly 83% are singletons. The study recruited people aged roughly 18 to 100 years across around 24 US areas. Allocation to cohorts depended on clinical history reported by the participants. Cohort 3 recovery required two negative PCRs, clearance, or symptom resolution. The CDR3 is 16 residues long. Trimming cost V 4 bases and J 1 base; bases outside gene matches: 5. Germline CDR1 LGHDT, CDR2 YNNKEL (reference sequence). The specimen sequenced was PBMCs or T cells enriched from blood (not recorded which). The rearrangement joins TRBV3-1 (or the pseudogene TRBV3-2) to TRBJ2-1; TRBD2 matches 9 bases. This TCR derives from a woman aged 25 to 39 who had recovered from COVID-19. The CDR3 DNA is TGTGCCAGCAGCCGCTCTAGCGGGAATTCCTACAATGAGCAGTTCTTC. This encodes CASSRSSGNSYNEQFF.